This T cell receptor (beta chain) derives from a study of tumor-infiltrating lymphocytes in localized non-small cell lung cancer. In the study overall: Some samples were collected after neoadjuvant chemotherapy; smokers, never-smokers and several histologies were included.

Study outcomes and limitations: Not all patients were TCR sequenced, owing to tissue quantity. Technical variation could not be separated from intratumor heterogeneity here.

With respect to this clone: Its antigen is unidentified.

With 3 bases clipped from V and 3 bases from J, the junction kept 5 bases outside the gene matches. Per the germline V gene, CDR1 is WNHNN and CDR2 is SYGVQD (reference sequence). The CDR3 loop spans 15 amino acids. Generated by immunoSEQ multiplex PCR, the TCRdb table keeps only in-frame clones and is missing some. The sample includes approximately 5,700 clones, around 80% of them seen just once. The source material was lung tumor tissue. This chain joins TRBV10-1 and TRBJ2-7, with 10 bases lining up with TRBD1. The receptor comes from a human donor with non-small cell lung cancer. The CDR3 loop reads CASSEGTGERYEQYF. The CDR3 DNA reads TGCGCCAGCAGTGAAGGGACAGGGGAACGCTACGAGCAGTACTTC.